A single sample is the source of the 20 T cell receptor beta chains below, sequenced in a study of blood T cell repertoires in COVID-19. The method was immunoSEQ multiplex PCR; TCRdb's version includes in-frame clones alone and lacks a portion of them. The sample yields around 700,000 clones, over 80% seen once. Sample: peripheral blood. Every receptor here comes from a woman between 18 and 30 years old with acute or convalescent COVID-19.

J is TRBJ2-1 and V is TRBV6-1; 7 positions match TRBD2. Germline V gene sequence: CDR1 MNHNS, CDR2 SASEGT. CDR3 length: 14 amino acids. Trimming took 1 base from V and 6 from J; bases not matched to a gene: 3. This chain's CDR3 is CASSEDWGGNEQFF. The CDR3 DNA follows: TGTGCCAGCAGTGAAGACTGGGGGGGCAATGAGCAGTTCTTC.

This chain uses TRBV29-1 with TRBJ2-1, with D possibly being TRBD1 (5 bases). The CDR3 loop spans 17 amino acids. The ends were cut back, 1 base at V and 8 bases at J, with 24 bases in the middle. Germline CDR1 is SQVTM and CDR2 is ANQGSEA. CDR3: CSVEAGKGSMWSDEQFF. The CDR3 coding sequence is TGCAGCGTTGAAGCAGGGAAAGGGTCAATGTGGTCGGATGAGCAGTTCTTC.

The chain recombines TRBV6-5 with TRBJ2-3, with TRBD1 identical over 9 bases. V gave up 0 bases and J gave up 3 bases; unmatched junction bases: 1. The germline V gene has CDR1 MNHEY and CDR2 SVGAGI. This CDR3 comprises 15 residues. The CDR3 DNA sequence: TGTGCCAGCAGTTACTCACAGGGGGCAACAGATACGCAGTATTTT. As protein: CASSYSQGATDTQYF.

In this sample, this clone turned up once. The chain links TRBV4-1 to TRBJ1-2, with D possibly matching TRBD1 (5 bases). This CDR3 contains 15 residues. The germline CDR1 and CDR2 sequences are MGHRA and YSYEKL. V was trimmed by 1 base and J by 0 bases, leaving 9 bases between them. DNA of the CDR3: TGCGCCAGCAGCCAAGGGTCCAGGGCTAACTATGGCTACACCTTC. Translating it yields CASSQGSRANYGYTF.

This chain joins TRBV9 and TRBJ2-1, with 9 positions matching TRBD2. The CDR3 consists of 16 residues. V lost 4 bases, J lost 7 bases, and 12 bases stayed unmatched. In germline, CDR1 is SGDLS, CDR2 YYNGEE. Here the CDR3 reads CASSRDGGGALNEQFF. The DNA of the CDR3 is TGTGCCAGCAGCAGGGATGGCGGGGGGGCCTTGAATGAGCAGTTCTTC.

The chain joins TRBV6-5 to TRBJ1-3; 9 positions agree with TRBD1. Germline loops: CDR1 MNHEY, CDR2 SVGAGI. The CDR3 length is 14 residues. Unmatched junction bases numbered 7, after V lost 2 bases and J lost 11 bases. CDR3 DNA: TGTGCCAGCAGTTACACCGGGACAGGGAGGGCCATATATTTT. As protein: CASSYTGTGRAIYF.

The chain combines TRBV7-8 with TRBJ1-2; 10 nucleotides align to TRBD1. After removal of 5 bases from V and 4 bases from J, the junction contained 13 bases not matched to a gene. The CDR3 length is 17 residues. Per the germline V gene, CDR1 is SGHVS and CDR2 is FQNEAQ. As DNA, the CDR3 is TGTGCCAGCAGCCCCCCGGGACAGGGGCCCCTACTCTATGGCTACACCTTC. Its translation is CASSPPGQGPLLYGYTF.

The chain employs TRBV6-5 and TRBJ2-2; TRBD1 agrees at 8 bases. The CDR3 is made up of 14 amino acids. Germline assignment: CDR1 MNHEY and CDR2 SVGAGI. J lost 7 bases, V lost 2 bases, and 3 bases had no gene match. CDR3 coding DNA: TGTGCCAGCAGTTACACAGGGGGAGGCGGGGAGCTGTTTTTT. As protein: CASSYTGGGGELFF.

The chain is built from TRBV10-3 and TRBJ2-3, with 8 bases identical to TRBD2. The CDR3 length is 15 residues. The germline gives CDR1 ENHRY, CDR2 SYGVKD. The ends lost 4 bases at V and 2 bases at J; junction bases unmatched: 5. CDR3 loop: CAISGGGGNTDTQYF. CDR3 nucleotide sequence: TGTGCCATCAGTGGTGGCGGGGGGAACACAGATACGCAGTATTTT.

This chain joins TRBV18 and TRBJ2-1, with a weak D call TRBD2 (5 bases). The germline gives CDR1 KGHSH, CDR2 LQKENI. The CDR3 consists of 14 residues. V shed 1 base and J shed 5 bases, with 9 bases lying between them. The chain's CDR3 is CASSPRSGNNEQFF. For the CDR3, the DNA is TGTGCCAGCTCACCACGGTCGGGGAACAATGAGCAGTTCTTC.

This chain links TRBV25-1 with TRBJ1-1; weak D call: TRBD1 (6 bases). CDR1 is MGHDK and CDR2 is SYGVNS in the germline V gene. The germline V and J ends were trimmed by 4 bases and 5 bases, with 11 bases remaining between them. The CDR3 has 13 residues. For the CDR3, the DNA is TGTGCCAGCAGTGCCCCAGGGGTGACTGAAGCTTTCTTT. The encoded protein is CASSAPGVTEAFF.

This rearrangement joins TRBV6-5 to TRBJ2-1; D call uncertain. The CDR3 is 14 amino acids. Germline V lookup: CDR1 MNHEY, CDR2 SVGAGI. Trimming took off 2 bases at V and 9 bases at J, with 14 bases between the two ends. The CDR3 is CASSYRGKIVEQFF. The CDR3 coding sequence is TGTGCCAGCAGTTACCGAGGCAAAATAGTTGAGCAGTTCTTC.

The gene calls are TRBV11-2 and TRBJ1-1; 9 bases are shared with TRBD1. The CDR3 loop spans 13 amino acids. Germline V gene lookup returns CDR1 SGHAT and CDR2 FQNNGV. Trimming cost V 4 bases and J 10 bases; bases outside gene matches: 7. The CDR3 DNA sequence: TGTGCCAGCAGCTCAACAGGGGGCCGGGGAGCTTTCTTT. This encodes CASSSTGGRGAFF.

This chain uses TRBV25-1 with TRBJ1-1; possibly TRBD1 for D (5 bases). From germline, CDR1 is MGHDK and CDR2 SYGVNS. The V and J ends lost 4 bases and 0 bases respectively, with 12 bases between them. CDR3 length equals 15 residues. The CDR3 DNA sequence: TGTGCCAGCAGTGGGATAAGGGGAATGAACACTGAAGCTTTCTTT. This gives the protein CASSGIRGMNTEAFF.

The chain has TRBV5-5 and TRBJ1-4; 9 bases match TRBD1. Germline-derived CDR1 and CDR2 are SGHKS and YYEKEE (reference sequence). Germline trimming cut 2 bases from V and 10 bases from J; bases unmatched to any gene: 15. This CDR3 region has 17 residues. CDR3 in amino acids: CASSFKRPGQGEGKLFF. The CDR3 nucleotides read TGTGCCAGCAGCTTCAAGAGACCGGGACAGGGTGAGGGAAAACTGTTTTTT.

CDR3 coding DNA: TGTGCCAGCAGCTCAGGGGACGGGGAGCTGTTTTTT. Encoded protein: CASSSGDGELFF. The V gene is TRBV7-2, the J gene TRBJ2-2, with a weak D call TRBD1 (6 bases). This CDR3 contains 12 residues. The germline V gene encodes CDR1 SGHTA and CDR2 FQGNSA. Between the trimmed V and J ends, which lost 4 bases and 7 bases, there was a span of 7 bases.

This clone showed up just once. The chain recombines TRBV6-2 or TRBV6-3 with TRBJ2-7; 12 bases line up with TRBD2. The V gene's germline CDR1 is MNHEY and CDR2 SVGEGT. The V segment lost 2 bases and the J segment 4 bases; nucleotides outside the gene matches: 3. The CDR3 totals 15 residues. Written as DNA, the CDR3 is TGTGCCAGCAGTTACGGACTAGCGGGGAGTTACGAGCAGTACTTC. Protein: CASSYGLAGSYEQYF.

The genes are TRBV15 and TRBJ1-3, with 8 bases that match TRBD1. J gave up 4 bases and V 5 bases, and 10 bases lay outside the gene matches. Germline CDR1 reads LNHNV; CDR2 reads YYDKDF (reference sequence). The CDR3 length is 16 residues. CDR3 DNA: TGTGCCACCAGCCCCACCCGACAGGGGACGGGAAACACCATATATTTT. Protein sequence: CATSPTRQGTGNTIYF. Supplemented by reference TRBV15 and TRBJ1-3, the full variable domain reads DAMVIQNPRYQVTQFGKPVTLSCSQTLNHNVMYWYQQKSSQAPKLLFHYYDKDFNNEADTPDNFQSRRPNTSFCFLDIRSPGLGDTAMYLCATSPTRQGTGNTIYFGEGSWLTVV.

V usage is TRBV3-1 (or the pseudogene TRBV3-2) and J usage is TRBJ1-1; tentatively, D is TRBD1 (5 bases). This CDR3 region has 18 residues. Germline CDR1 reads LGHDT; CDR2 reads YNNKEL (reference sequence). Trimming left V 1 base short and J 3 bases short, with 21 bases between. The CDR3 is CASSQGKSMEGPDTEAFF. CDR3 nucleotides: TGTGCCAGCAGCCAAGGCAAGTCCATGGAGGGGCCTGACACTGAAGCTTTCTTT.

This chain links TRBV30 with TRBJ1-1; unclear D gene. The CDR3 length is 16 residues. The V gene lost 3 bases and the J gene lost 1 base, with 18 bases spanning the gap. The germline gives CDR1 GTSNPN, CDR2 SVGIG (reference sequence). The CDR3 loop is CAWSSPWAVPNTEAFF. The CDR3, as DNA: TGTGCCTGGAGCTCCCCTTGGGCCGTACCGAACACTGAAGCTTTCTTT.